The clone carrying this T cell receptor beta chain was recorded a few times. Its antigen remains unknown. From the germline J gene comes the end of the CDR3, since the read stops 3 residues before it. V lost 4 bases to trimming and J lost 2 bases; unmatched junction nucleotides: 12. Germline CDR1 and CDR2: LGHNA and YNFKEQ. The CDR3 has 17 amino acids. This record belongs to a study of T cell clonality in common variable immunodeficiency. Here immunoSEQ multiplex PCR was the method, and the copy in TCRdb shows in-frame clones only, minus some. The table lists roughly 25,000 clones, no singletons, with approximately 10% in the top ten. Overall study results and limits: Fewer deletions and N-nucleotide insertions were reportedly seen in common variable immunodeficiency TCR beta sequences.

Of CVID subjects, under 16 were female and approximately 31 male, mean age roughly 37. CVID subjects were neither ill nor on immunomodulatory or immunosuppressive medication at sampling. The source is a human donor with common variable immunodeficiency. The chain combines TRBV4-2 with TRBJ2-7; 9 bases match TRBD1. The sample comprised peripheral blood mononuclear cells. The CDR3 bases that were read are TGTGCCAGCAGCCCCCAGGCCGGGACAGGGTTCCCCTACGAG. It yields the protein CASSPQAGTGFPYE. The complete CDR3 protein is CASSPQAGTGFPYEQYF.